A selection of T cell receptor beta chains follows, all from one sample in a study of blood T cell repertoires in COVID-19. Sequencing was performed with immunoSEQ multiplex PCR; in TCRdb, only in-frame clones are kept and a portion is missing. The sample holds tens of thousands of clones; approximately 80% are singletons and the top ten take 9.5% to 15%. Source material: peripheral blood. These receptors were obtained from a human donor in a cohort sampled during active COVID-19. The CDR3 runs from the conserved cysteine through the conserved F or W. Each record gives: D gene, V gene, clone size, J gene, CDR3 DNA, CDR3 protein. The D gene is left open where the match is weak. A clone size is listed for some rows: how often the clone was seen (once, few, many), or a class if it is expanded.

>.|TRBV19|.|TRBJ2-1
TGTGCCAGTAAAACCGAAGGGAGCTCCTACAATGAGCAGTTCTTC
CASKTEGSSYNEQFF
>.|TRBV7-9|.|TRBJ2-4
TGTGCCAGCAGCTTAGCCGACGGCAGGGCCAAAAACATTCAGTACTTC
CASSLADGRAKNIQYF
>TRBD1|TRBV19|.|TRBJ2-5
TGTGCCAGTAGTATCCGGACAGGGGGTGAGACCCAGTACTTC
CASSIRTGGETQYF
>.|TRBV6-2/TRBV6-3|.|TRBJ1-2
TGTGCCAGCAGTTACCTCCGGAGGGGAAATGGCTACACCTTC
CASSYLRRGNGYTF
>.|TRBV7-2|.|TRBJ2-1
TGTGCCAGCAGCGCGGTGAAGAGCTCCTACAATGAGCAGTTCTTC
CASSAVKSSYNEQFF
>TRBD2|TRBV3-1/TRBV3-2|.|TRBJ2-1
TGTGCCAGCAGCCGGGGGGTAGCGGGGACCTACAATGAGCAGTTCTTC
CASSRGVAGTYNEQFF
>TRBD2|TRBV7-9|.|TRBJ2-1
TGTGCCAGCAGCTCGCCGACTAGCGGGAGGACCTACAATGAGCAGTTCTTC
CASSSPTSGRTYNEQFF
>.|TRBV7-2|once|TRBJ1-2
TGTGCCAGCAGCGCCGTGCGCGGGGATGGCTATGGCTACACCTTC
CASSAVRGDGYGYTF
>.|TRBV11-2|.|TRBJ2-5
TGTGCCAGCAGCCCACGAACGGACAGCCAAGAGACCCAGTACTTC
CASSPRTDSQETQYF
>.|TRBV11-2|.|TRBJ2-7
TGTGCCAGCAGCTTAACGGGCTACGAGCAGTACTTC
CASSLTGYEQYF
>.|TRBV7-9|once|TRBJ2-3
TGTGCCAGCAGCCCAACCTCTAGCGCAGATACGCAGTATTTT
CASSPTSSADTQYF
>.|TRBV4-1|.|TRBJ2-1
TGCGCCAGCAGTAGGCAAACAACGGGGTCGCGCTACAATGAGCAGTTCTTC
CASSRQTTGSRYNEQFF
>TRBD1|TRBV27|.|TRBJ1-4
TGTGCCAGCAGTTACCAAAACACAGGGGGCGCAGTTGAAAAACTGTTTTTT
CASSYQNTGGAVEKLFF
>.|TRBV6-9|.|TRBJ2-7
TGTGCCAGCACCCCCAGGGAACACGAGCAGTACTTC
CASTPREHEQYF
>.|TRBV29-1|.|TRBJ1-4
TGCAGCGCGATGTCGCGATCAACTAATGAAAAACTGTTTTTT
CSAMSRSTNEKLFF
>.|TRBV2|few|TRBJ1-5
TGTGCCAGCAGTCCTACCAATGAGCCCCAGCATTTT
CASSPTNEPQHF
>TRBD2|TRBV5-1|.|TRBJ2-7
TGCGCCAGCAGCTTCGGGGGGGAGGCCGAGCAGTACTTC
CASSFGGEAEQYF
>TRBD1|TRBV11-2|.|TRBJ2-5
TGTGCCAGCAGCCACCCAGGACAGGGAACAGAGACCCAGTACTTC
CASSHPGQGTETQYF
>TRBD2|TRBV12-5|.|TRBJ2-1
TGTGCTAGTGGCGATGGACTAGCGGGGAGCTCCTACAATGAGCAGTTCTTC
CASGDGLAGSSYNEQFF
>.|TRBV5-1|.|TRBJ1-1
TGCGCCAGCAGCTTGAGGACCCGGGGAACTGAAGCTTTCTTT
CASSLRTRGTEAFF